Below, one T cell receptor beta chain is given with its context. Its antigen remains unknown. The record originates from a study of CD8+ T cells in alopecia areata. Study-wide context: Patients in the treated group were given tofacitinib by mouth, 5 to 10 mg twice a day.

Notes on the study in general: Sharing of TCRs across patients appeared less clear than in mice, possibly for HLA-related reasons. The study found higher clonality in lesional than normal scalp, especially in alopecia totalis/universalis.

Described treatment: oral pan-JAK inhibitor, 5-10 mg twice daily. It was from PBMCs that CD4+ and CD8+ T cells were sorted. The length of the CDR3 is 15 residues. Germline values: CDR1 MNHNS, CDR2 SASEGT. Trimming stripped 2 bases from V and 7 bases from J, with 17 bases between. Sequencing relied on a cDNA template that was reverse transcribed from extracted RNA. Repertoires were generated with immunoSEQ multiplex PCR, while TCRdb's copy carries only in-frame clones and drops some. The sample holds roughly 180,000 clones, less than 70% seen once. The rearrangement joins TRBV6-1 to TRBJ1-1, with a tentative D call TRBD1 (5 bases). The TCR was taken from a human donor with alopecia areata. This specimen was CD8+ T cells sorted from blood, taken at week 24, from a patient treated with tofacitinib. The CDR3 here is CASSEYTAGGGEAFF. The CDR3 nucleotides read TGTGCCAGCAGTGAATACACGGCGGGCGGGGGTGAAGCTTTCTTT.